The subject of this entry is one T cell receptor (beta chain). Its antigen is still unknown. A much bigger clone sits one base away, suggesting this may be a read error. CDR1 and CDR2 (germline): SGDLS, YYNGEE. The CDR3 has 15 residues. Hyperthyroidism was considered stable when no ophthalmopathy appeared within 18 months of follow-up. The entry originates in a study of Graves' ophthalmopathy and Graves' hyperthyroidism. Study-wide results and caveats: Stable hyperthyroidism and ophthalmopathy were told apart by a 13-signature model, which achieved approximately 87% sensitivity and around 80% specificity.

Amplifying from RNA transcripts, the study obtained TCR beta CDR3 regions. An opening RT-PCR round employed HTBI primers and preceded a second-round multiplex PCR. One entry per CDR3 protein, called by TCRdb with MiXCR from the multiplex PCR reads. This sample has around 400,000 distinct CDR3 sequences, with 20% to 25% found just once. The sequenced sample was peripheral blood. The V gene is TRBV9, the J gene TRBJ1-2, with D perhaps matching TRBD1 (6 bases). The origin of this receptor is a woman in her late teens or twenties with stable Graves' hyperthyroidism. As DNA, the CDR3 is TGTGCCAGCAGTAGGACCACAGGGAATAACCATGGCTACACCTTC. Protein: CASSRTTGNNHGYTF. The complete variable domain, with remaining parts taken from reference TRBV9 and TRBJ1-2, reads DSGVTQTPKHLITATGQRVTLRCSPRSGDLSVYWYQQSLDQGLQFLIQYYNGEERAKGNILERFSAQQFPDLHSELNLSSLELGDSALYFCASSRTTGNNHGYTFGSGTRLTVV.